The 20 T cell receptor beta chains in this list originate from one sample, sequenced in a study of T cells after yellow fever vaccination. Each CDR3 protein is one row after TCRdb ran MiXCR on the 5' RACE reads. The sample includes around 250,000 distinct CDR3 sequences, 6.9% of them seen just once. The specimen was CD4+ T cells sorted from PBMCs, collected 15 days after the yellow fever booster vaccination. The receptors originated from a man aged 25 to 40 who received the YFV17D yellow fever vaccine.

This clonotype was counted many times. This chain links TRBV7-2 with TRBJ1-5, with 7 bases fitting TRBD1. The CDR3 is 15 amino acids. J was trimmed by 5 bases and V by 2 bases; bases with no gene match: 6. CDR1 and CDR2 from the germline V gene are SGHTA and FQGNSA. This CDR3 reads CASSLRQGGYQPQHF. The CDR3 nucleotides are TGTGCCAGCAGCTTACGGCAGGGGGGGTATCAGCCCCAGCATTTT. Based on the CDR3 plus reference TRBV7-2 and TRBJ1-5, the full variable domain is GAGVSQSPSNKVTEKGKDVELRCDPISGHTALYWYRQSLGQGLEFLIYFQGNSAPDKSGLPSDRFSAERTGGSVSTLTIQRTQQEDSAVYLCASSLRQGGYQPQHFGDGTRLSIL.

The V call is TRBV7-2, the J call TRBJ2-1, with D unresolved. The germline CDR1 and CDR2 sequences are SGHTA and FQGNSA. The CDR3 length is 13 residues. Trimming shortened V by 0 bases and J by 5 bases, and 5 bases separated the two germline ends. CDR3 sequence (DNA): TGTGCCAGCAGCTTAGCGCTCAACAATGAGCAGTTCTTC. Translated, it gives CASSLALNNEQFF.

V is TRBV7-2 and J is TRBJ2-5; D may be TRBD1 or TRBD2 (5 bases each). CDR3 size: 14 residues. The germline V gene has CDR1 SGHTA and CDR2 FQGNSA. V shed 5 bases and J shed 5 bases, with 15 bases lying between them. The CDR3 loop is CASSRDTWGETQYF. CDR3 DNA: TGTGCCAGCAGCCGCGACACGTGGGGGGAGACCCAGTACTTC.

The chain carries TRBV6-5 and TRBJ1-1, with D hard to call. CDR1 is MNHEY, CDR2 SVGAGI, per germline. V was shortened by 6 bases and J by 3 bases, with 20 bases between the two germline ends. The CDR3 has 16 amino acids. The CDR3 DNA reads TGTGCCAGCAGCCGCATACTGGCCCTGTGGGACACTGAAGCTTTCTTT. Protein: CASSRILALWDTEAFF.

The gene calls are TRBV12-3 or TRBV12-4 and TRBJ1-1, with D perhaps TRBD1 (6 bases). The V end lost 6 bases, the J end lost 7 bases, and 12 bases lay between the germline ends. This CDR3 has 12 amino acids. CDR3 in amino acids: CASRGAGNEAFF. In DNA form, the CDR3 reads TGTGCCAGCAGGGGGGCAGGGAATGAAGCTTTCTTT.

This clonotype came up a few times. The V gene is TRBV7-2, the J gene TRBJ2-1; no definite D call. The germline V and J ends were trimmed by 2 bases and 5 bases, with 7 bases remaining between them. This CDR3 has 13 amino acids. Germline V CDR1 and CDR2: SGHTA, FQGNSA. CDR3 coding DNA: TGTGCCAGCAGCTTATCCGTTAACAATGAGCAGTTCTTC. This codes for CASSLSVNNEQFF.

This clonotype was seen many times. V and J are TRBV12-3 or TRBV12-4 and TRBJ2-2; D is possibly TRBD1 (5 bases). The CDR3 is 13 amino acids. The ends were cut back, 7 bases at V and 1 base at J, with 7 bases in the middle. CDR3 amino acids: CASITGNTGELFF. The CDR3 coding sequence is TGTGCCAGCATCACAGGGAACACCGGGGAGCTGTTTTTT.

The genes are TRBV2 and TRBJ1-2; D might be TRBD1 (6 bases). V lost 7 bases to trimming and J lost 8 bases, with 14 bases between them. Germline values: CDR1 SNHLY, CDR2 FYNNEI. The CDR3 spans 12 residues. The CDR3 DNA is TGTGCCAGCACGGGGGGGCGCGAAGGCTACACCTTC. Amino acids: CASTGGREGYTF.

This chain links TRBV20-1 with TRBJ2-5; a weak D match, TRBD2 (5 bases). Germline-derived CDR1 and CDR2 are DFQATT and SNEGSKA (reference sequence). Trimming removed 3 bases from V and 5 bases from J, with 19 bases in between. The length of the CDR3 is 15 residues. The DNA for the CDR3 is TGCAGTGCTAGTTTGTACACCAGAAGAGGGGAGACCCAGTACTTC. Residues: CSASLYTRRGETQYF.

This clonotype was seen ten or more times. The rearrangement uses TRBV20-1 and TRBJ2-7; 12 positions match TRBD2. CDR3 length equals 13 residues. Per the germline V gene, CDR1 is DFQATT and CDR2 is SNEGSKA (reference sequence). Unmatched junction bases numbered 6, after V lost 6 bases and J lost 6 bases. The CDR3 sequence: CSAKTSGRSEQYF. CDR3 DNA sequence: TGCAGTGCAAAGACTAGCGGGAGATCCGAGCAGTACTTC.

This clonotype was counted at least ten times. The CDR3 nucleotides are TGCGCCAGCAGCTTGGACCCGGGGAGAGGGACCGGGGAGCTGTTTTTT. Translating gives CASSLDPGRGTGELFF. The V and J genes are TRBV5-1 and TRBJ2-2; D is possibly TRBD2 (5 bases). The CDR3 totals 16 residues. Germline CDR1 is SGHRS and CDR2 is YFSETQ. The V end was cut by 0 bases, the J end by 5 bases, with 14 bases between. The whole variable domain, filled in from reference TRBV5-1 and TRBJ2-2, reads KAGVTQTPRYLIKTRGQQVTLSCSPISGHRSVSWYQQTPGQGLQFLFEYFSETQRNKGNFPGRFSGRQFSNSRSEMNVSTLELGDSALYLCASSLDPGRGTGELFFGEGSRLTVL.

DNA for the CDR3: TGTGCCAGCAGTCCCAGGACACGAACTGAAGCTTTCTTT. Its translation: CASSPRTRTEAFF. The chain recombines TRBV28 with TRBJ1-1; TRBD1 might be the D (5 bases). The CDR3 loop spans 13 amino acids. V was trimmed by 5 bases and J by 5 bases, leaving 12 bases between them. Germline V CDR1 and CDR2: MDHEN, SYDVKM.

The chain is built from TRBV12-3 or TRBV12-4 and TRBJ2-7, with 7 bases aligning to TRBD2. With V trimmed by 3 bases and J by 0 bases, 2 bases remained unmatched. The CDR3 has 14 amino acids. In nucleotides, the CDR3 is TGTGCCAGCAGTTTCCAGCGGGACTCCTACGAGCAGTACTTC. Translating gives CASSFQRDSYEQYF.

CDR3 protein: CASSHRTSVPIDTQYF. The CDR3 DNA reads TGCGCCAGCAGCCACCGGACTAGCGTTCCGATAGATACGCAGTATTTT. The rearrangement joins TRBV4-3 to TRBJ2-3; 9 bases match TRBD2. V shed 3 bases, J shed 5 bases, and the junction held 9 bases outside the gene matches. The CDR3 contains 16 residues. Germline lookup yields CDR1 LGHNA and CDR2 YSLEER.

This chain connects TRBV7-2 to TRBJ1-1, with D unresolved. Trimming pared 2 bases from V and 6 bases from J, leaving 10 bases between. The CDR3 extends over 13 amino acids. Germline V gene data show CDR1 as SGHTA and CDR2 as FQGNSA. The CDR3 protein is CASSLSVLAEAFF. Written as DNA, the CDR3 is TGTGCCAGCAGCTTAAGCGTTCTAGCTGAAGCTTTCTTT.

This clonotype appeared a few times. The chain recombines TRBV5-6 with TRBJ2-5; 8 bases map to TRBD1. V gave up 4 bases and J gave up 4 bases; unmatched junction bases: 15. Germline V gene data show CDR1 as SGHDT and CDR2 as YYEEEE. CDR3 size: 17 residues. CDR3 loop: CASSPHRQGPIGETQYF. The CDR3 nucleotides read TGTGCCAGCAGCCCACACCGACAGGGGCCTATTGGAGAGACCCAGTACTTC.

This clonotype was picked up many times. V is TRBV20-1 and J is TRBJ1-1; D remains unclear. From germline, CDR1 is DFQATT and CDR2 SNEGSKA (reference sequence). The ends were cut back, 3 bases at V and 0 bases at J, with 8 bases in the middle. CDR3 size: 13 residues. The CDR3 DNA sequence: TGCAGTGCTAGTTGGCAGATGAACACTGAAGCTTTCTTT. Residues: CSASWQMNTEAFF.

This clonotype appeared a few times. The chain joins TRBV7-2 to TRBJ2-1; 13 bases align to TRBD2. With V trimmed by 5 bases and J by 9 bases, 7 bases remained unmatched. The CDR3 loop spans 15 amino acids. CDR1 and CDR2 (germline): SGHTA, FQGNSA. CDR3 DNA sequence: TGTGCCAGCAGCCGGACTAGCGGGAGTATTGGTGAGCAGTTCTTC. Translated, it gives CASSRTSGSIGEQFF.

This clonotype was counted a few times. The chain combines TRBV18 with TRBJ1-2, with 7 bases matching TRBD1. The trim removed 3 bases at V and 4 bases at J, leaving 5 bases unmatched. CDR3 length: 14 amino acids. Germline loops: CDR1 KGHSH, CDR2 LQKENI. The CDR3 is CASSPDRAPYGYTF. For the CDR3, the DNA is TGTGCCAGCTCACCTGACAGGGCTCCCTATGGCTACACCTTC.

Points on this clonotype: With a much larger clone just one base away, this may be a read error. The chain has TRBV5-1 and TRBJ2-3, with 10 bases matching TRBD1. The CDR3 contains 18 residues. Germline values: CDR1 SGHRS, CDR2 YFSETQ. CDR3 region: CACSWPNRQGARTDTQYF. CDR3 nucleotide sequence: TGCGCCTGCAGCTGGCCAAACCGACAGGGGGCCAGGACAGATACGCAGTATTTT.